Detailed here is one TCR beta chain. What it binds is not known. Measured with immunoSEQ multiplex PCR; TCRdb has only the in-frame clones, and not every one. Among under 200,000 clones listed, around nine tenths were seen once. The donors were part of the validation cohort of more than 90 subjects. That cohort was separate from the first cohort, which comprised about 670 subjects. CDR1 MNHEY and CDR2 SMNVEV come from the germline V gene (reference sequence). J was trimmed by 0 bases and V by 5 bases; bases with no gene match: 7. This CDR3 region has 18 residues. This sample is part of a study of cytomegalovirus exposure and HLA in healthy donors. Looking at the study overall: Both the 100 to 150 validation repertoires and the 550 to 750 first-cohort repertoires used the same platform, as reported by a later analysis. Study observations and caveats: Reported results showed that the classifier diagnosed cytomegalovirus status with high specificity and sensitivity. The study put 150 to 200 TCR beta chains on its list as cytomegalovirus-associated.

V and J are TRBV27 and TRBJ2-2, with TRBD2 identical over 12 bases. The sequenced sample consisted of PBMCs. The sequence was collected from a woman in her late teens or twenties in good health and CMV-seropositive. The CDR3 sequence: CASSPLGLAGTNTGELFF. The DNA of the CDR3 is TGTGCCAGCAGTCCCCTCGGACTAGCGGGAACGAACACCGGGGAGCTGTTTTTT.